A selection of T cell receptor beta chains follows, all from one sample in a study of response to subunit inactivated influenza vaccine. One entry per CDR3 protein results from TCRdb running MiXCR on the RT-PCR reads. The table lists about 530,000 distinct CDR3 sequences, roughly 13% of them singletons. The sequenced sample was PBMCs from blood, obtained about 40 days after vaccination. The receptors come from a man between 45 and 60 years old who received an inactivated influenza vaccine. Each CDR3 is given with its conserved first and last residue. The D gene is left open where the match is weak. Only part of the rows carry a size: once, few, many, or a class if the clone is expanded.

clone_size | j_call | d_call | v_call | cdr3_aa | cdr3_nt
few | TRBJ2-1 | NA | TRBV4-3 | CASSQILELSYNEQFF | TGCGCCAGCAGCCAAATCTTAGAACTCTCCTACAATGAGCAGTTCTTC
NA | TRBJ2-7 | TRBD1 | TRBV5-1 | CASSLRGQGIEQYF | TGCGCCAGCAGCTTAAGGGGACAGGGCATCGAGCAGTACTTC
few | TRBJ2-2 | NA | TRBV20-1 | CSAPPLANTGELFF | TGCAGTGCGCCACCTTTGGCAAACACCGGGGAGCTGTTTTTT
NA | TRBJ2-7 | TRBD1 | TRBV7-9 | CASSLDAGGIEQYF | TGTGCCAGCAGCTTAGACGCAGGGGGTATCGAGCAGTACTTC
few | TRBJ2-7 | TRBD1 | TRBV12-3/TRBV12-4 | CASSLDGGRGREQYF | TGTGCCAGCAGTTTAGACGGAGGCAGGGGGCGCGAGCAGTACTTC
NA | TRBJ2-3 | NA | TRBV12-3/TRBV12-4 | CASKIITDTQYF | TGTGCCAGCAAAATAATCACAGATACGCAGTATTTT
few | TRBJ2-7 | TRBD2 | TRBV3-1 | CASSHPIAGGPKEQYF | TGTGCCAGCAGCCATCCGATAGCGGGAGGGCCGAAGGAGCAGTACTTC
NA | TRBJ2-5 | NA | TRBV4-2 | CASSQDRRQETQYF | TGTGCCAGCAGCCAAGATCGCAGGCAAGAGACCCAGTACTTC
few | TRBJ1-1 | TRBD1 | TRBV20-1 | CSAHRGRGDTEAFF | TGCAGTGCTCACAGGGGGCGAGGCGACACTGAAGCTTTCTTT
NA | TRBJ1-1 | NA | TRBV15 | CATSELGGTEAFF | TGTGCCACCAGCGAGCTGGGGGGCACTGAAGCTTTCTTT